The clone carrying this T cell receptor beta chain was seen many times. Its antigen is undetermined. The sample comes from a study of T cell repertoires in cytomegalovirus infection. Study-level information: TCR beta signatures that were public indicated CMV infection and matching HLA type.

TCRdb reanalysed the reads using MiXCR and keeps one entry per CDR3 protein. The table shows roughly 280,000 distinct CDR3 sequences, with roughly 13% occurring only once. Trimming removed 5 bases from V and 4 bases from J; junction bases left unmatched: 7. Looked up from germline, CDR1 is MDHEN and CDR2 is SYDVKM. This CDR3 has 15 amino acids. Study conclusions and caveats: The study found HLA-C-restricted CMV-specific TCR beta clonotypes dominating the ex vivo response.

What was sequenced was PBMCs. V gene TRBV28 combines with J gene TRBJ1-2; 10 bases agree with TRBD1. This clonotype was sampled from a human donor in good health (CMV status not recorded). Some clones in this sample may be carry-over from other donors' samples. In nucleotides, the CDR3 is TGTGCCAGCAGTCCCTTCAGACAGGGGGCCTATGGCTACACCTTC. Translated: CASSPFRQGAYGYTF.